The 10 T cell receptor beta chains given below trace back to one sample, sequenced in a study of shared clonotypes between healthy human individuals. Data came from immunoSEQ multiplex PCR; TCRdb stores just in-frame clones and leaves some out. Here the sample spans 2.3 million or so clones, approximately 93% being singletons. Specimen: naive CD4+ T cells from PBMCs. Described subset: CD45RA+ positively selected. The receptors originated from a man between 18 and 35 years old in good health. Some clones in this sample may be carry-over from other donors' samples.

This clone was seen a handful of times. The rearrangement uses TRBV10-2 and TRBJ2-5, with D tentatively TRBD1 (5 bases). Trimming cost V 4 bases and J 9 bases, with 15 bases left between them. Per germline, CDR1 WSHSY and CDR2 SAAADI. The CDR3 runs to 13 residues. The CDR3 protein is CASSGGTEFPQYF. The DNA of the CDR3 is TGCGCCAGCAGTGGGGGCACTGAGTTTCCCCAGTACTTC.

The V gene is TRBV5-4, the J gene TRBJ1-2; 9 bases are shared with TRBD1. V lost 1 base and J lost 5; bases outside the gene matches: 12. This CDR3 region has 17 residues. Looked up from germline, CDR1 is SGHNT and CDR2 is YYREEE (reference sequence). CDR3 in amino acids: CASSLFFMGQGFYGYTF. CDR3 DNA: TGTGCCAGCAGCTTGTTCTTTATGGGACAGGGATTTTATGGCTACACCTTC.

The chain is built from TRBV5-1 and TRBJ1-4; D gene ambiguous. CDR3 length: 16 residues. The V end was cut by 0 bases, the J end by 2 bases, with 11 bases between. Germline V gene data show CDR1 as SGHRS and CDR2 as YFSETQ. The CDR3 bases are TGCGCCAGCAGCTTGGGACCCTTGGGTACTAATGAAAAACTGTTTTTT. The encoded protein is CASSLGPLGTNEKLFF.

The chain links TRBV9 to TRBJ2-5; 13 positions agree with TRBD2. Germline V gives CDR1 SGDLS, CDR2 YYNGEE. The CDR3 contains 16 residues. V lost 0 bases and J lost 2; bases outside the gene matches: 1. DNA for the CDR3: TGTGCCAGCAGCGTAGGGGGACTAGCGGGGCAAGAGACCCAGTACTTC. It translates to CASSVGGLAGQETQYF.

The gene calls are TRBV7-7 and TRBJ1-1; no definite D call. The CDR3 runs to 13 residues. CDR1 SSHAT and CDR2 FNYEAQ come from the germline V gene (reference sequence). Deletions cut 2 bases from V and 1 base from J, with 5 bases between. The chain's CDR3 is CASSLRQNTEAFF. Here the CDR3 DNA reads TGTGCCAGCAGCTTAAGACAGAACACTGAAGCTTTCTTT. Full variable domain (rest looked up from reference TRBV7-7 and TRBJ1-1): GAGVSQSPRYKVTKRGQDVTLRCDPISSHATLYWYQQALGQGPEFLTYFNYEAQPDKSGLPSDRFSAERPEGSISTLTIQRTEQRDSAMYRCASSLRQNTEAFFGQGTRLTVV.

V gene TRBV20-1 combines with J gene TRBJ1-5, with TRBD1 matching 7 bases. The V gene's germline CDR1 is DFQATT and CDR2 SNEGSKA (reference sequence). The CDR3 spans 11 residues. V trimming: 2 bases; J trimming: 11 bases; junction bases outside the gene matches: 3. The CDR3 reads CSARRDSTQHF. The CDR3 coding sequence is TGCAGTGCTAGAAGGGACAGCACCCAGCATTTT.

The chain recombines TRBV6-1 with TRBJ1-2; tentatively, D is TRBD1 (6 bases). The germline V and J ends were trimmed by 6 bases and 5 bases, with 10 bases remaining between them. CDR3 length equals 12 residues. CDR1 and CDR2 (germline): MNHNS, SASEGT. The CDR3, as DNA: TGTGCCAGCAGCCAACAGGGATATGGCTACACCTTC. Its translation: CASSQQGYGYTF.

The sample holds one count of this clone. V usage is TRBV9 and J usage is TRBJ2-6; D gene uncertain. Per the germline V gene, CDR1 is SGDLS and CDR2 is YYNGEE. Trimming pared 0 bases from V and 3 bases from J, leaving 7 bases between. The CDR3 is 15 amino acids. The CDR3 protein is CASSVEPRGANVLTF. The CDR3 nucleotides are TGTGCCAGCAGCGTAGAACCTCGTGGGGCCAACGTCCTGACTTTC.

This chain's CDR3 is CASSLRDRVEQYF. As DNA, the CDR3 is TGTGCCAGCTCACTTCGGGACAGGGTCGAGCAGTACTTC. The V and J genes are TRBV18 and TRBJ2-7; 9 bases are shared with TRBD1. V lost 4 bases, J lost 6 bases, and 4 bases stayed unmatched. Germline values: CDR1 KGHSH, CDR2 LQKENI. The length of the CDR3 is 13 residues.

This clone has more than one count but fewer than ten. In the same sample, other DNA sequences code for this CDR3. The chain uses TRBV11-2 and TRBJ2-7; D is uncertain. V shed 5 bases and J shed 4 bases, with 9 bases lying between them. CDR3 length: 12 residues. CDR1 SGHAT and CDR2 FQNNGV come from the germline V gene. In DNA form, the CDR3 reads TGTGCCAGCAGCCCCGTGGGGTACGAGCAGTACTTC. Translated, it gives CASSPVGYEQYF.